The T cell receptor beta chain described here comes from a study of post-analysis software for immune sequencing data. Study summary: Both relapsing-remitting and secondary progressive multiple sclerosis featured among the disease courses, as did progressive-relapsing multiple sclerosis.

Whole-study findings and limits: The five TRBV segments detected at higher frequency in patients than in controls included TRBV5-6, TRBV5-1 and TRBV20-1.

As to this clonotype: Its antigen is not identified.

The V end lost 1 base, the J end lost 8 bases, and 15 bases lay between the germline ends. There are 14 residues in the CDR3. Per the germline V gene, CDR1 is SGHRS and CDR2 is YFSETQ. Each TCR beta cDNA library carried unique molecular identifiers. TCRdb re-derived calls from the PCR reads in MiXCR, one entry per CDR3 protein. The sample comprises about 200,000 distinct CDR3 sequences, roughly 28% of which are singletons, and approximately 3% rests with the top ten. The receptor's source is a girl aged 2 to 17 with multiple sclerosis. The sample taken for sequencing was blood. V gene TRBV5-1 combines with J gene TRBJ1-1, with D unclear. CDR3 bases: TGCGCCAGCAGCTTGAATTCGGGTAGCACCGAAGCTTTCTTT. It codes for CASSLNSGSTEAFF.